The T cell receptor (beta chain) described here comes from a study of a mutant IDH1 vaccine in newly diagnosed glioma (dated by TCRdb to the early 2020s). In terms of the full investigation: The roughly 30 treated patients were 62.5% male and roughly 40% female, with a mean age of around 40 years. For exploratory analyses, fewer than 30 treated patients had longitudinal TCRB deep sequencing done wherever samples were available. Prior to enrollment, standard therapy consisting of radiotherapy alone, temozolomide alone, or radiochemotherapy with temozolomide had been administered to patients, with the combination being received by most patients. Peripheral blood was drawn at six visits: V03 (baseline), V05, V07, V10, V12 and V13. Broader findings and caveats from the paper: It was noted by the authors that analyses of patient blood samples could not be reproduced owing to sample limitations. Selection of PBMC samples for TCRB deep sequencing was based on availability. No apparent relationship was observed between pseudoprogression and alterations in the top peripheral T cell clonotypes detected by TCRB sequencing. Across multiple MHC alleles, vaccine-induced immune responses were seen in roughly 93% of patients.

The CDR3 runs 20 residues from the cysteine to the phenylalanine. Solely the CDR3 DNA is kept, with 60 bases framed from the first base. Trimming removed 1 base from V and 3 bases from J; the gene matches leave 19 bases unexplained. CDR1 LNHDA and CDR2 SQIVND were looked up in the germline V gene (reference sequence). The protocol used for the library was the immunoSEQ multiplex PCR assay. The hsTCRB Kit was used according to the manufacturer's protocol to amplify rearranged TCR beta chain sequences. TCRB libraries were sequenced on an Illumina MiSeq. The authors' pipeline ran thus. The kit vendor's proprietary platform handled demultiplexing, trimming and gene mapping. TCRdb provides this immuneACCESS table in a form limited to in-frame rearrangements. Some clones are lacking; in checked studies, under half of them reflect an unresolved V gene, and why the rest are absent is not known. That table gives V, J and clone size, and the DNA gave D and trimming. For this sample there are 80,000 to 100,000 clones; approximately 80% appear just once. Nearly 5.5% of the sample belongs to the ten largest clones.

The time point label on this specimen signifies: baseline, week 1 (first vaccination visit). This specimen's treatment or condition label, per the study, means: pre-vaccination baseline after standard-of-care therapy. All donors had newly diagnosed IDH1-mutant astrocytomas of WHO grade 3 or 4 that showed loss of nuclear ATRX. The samples were drawn from NOA16, a multicentre, single-arm, open-label phase I trial in Germany that tested a mutant IDH1 peptide vaccine in humans for the first time. Blood drawn at visit V03 was used as the baseline sample for immunogenicity testing. Genomic DNA for TCRB sequencing was extracted from EDTA blood using the DNeasy Blood and Tissue Kit. Notes on this clone: The antigen this receptor binds is unknown. Base qualities are not provided; no much larger clone lies one nucleotide away.

The sample was PBMCs, taken from a glioma patient treated with radiotherapy, temozolomide or both. The sequence is built from TRBV19 and TRBJ2-7; a stretch of 9 junction bases matches TRBD1. The TCR sequence derives from a man aged 40-50 years with glioma. Some clones in this sample may be carry-over from other donors' samples. The nucleotide sequence is given as TGTGCCAGTAGTATAGCCTGGACAGGGGATCCCCGGGGAGGTTTCTACGAGCAGTACTTC. Its protein is CASSIAWTGDPRGGFYEQYF. The CDR3, completed at both ends by the reference TRBV19 and TRBJ2-7 genes, gives the full variable domain DGGITQSPKYLFRKEGQNVTLSCEQNLNHDAMYWYRQDPGQGLRLIYYSQIVNDFQKGDIAEGYSVSREKKESFPLTVTSAQKNPTAFYLCASSIAWTGDPRGGFYEQYFGPGTRLTVT.